Listed here are 25 T cell receptor beta chains from one sample, sequenced in a study of beta chain features in type 1 diabetes (dated by TCRdb to the late 2010s). Points the paper makes about the study in general: Type 1 diabetes patients showed a moderate but significant shortening of TCRB CDR3 length in all four CD4+ subsets.

Which antigens these TCRs recognize remains unknown. Receptor amplification or capture employed the immunoSEQ multiplex PCR assay. All of the isolated RNA was reverse transcribed with the High Capacity cDNA Reverse Transcription Kit, so expressed TCRB transcripts were sequenced. TCRdb obtained this table from immuneACCESS and retained in-frame rearrangements with V and J assigned. These tables miss some clones; where compared with another copy, unresolved V genes account for less than half of the shortfall, and the remainder is unexplained. This sample gives around 360,000 clones in total; roughly an eighth of them show up just once. The top ten clones comprise 0.008% to 0.011% of the sample. Sequences were obtained from naive CD4+ T cells from blood. In light of the paper, this sample's cell subset or site label describes: true naive CD4+ T cells. The source of these receptors is a woman aged 18-35 years with type 1 diabetes.

This clone occurred a few times. The chain combines TRBV4-3 with TRBJ2-1; 10 positions agree with TRBD2. CDR3 length: 15 residues. Per the germline V gene, CDR1 is LGHNA and CDR2 is YSLEER. V was clipped by 5 bases and J by 6 bases; unmatched bases: 7. The CDR3 region is CASSNGIAGGNEQFF. The CDR3 region has the DNA TGCGCCAGCAGCAACGGAATAGCGGGAGGCAATGAGCAGTTCTTC.

This clone was recorded a few times. Other DNA sequences in this specimen translate into the identical CDR3. The chain couples TRBV18 to TRBJ2-5; D not resolved. Germline-derived CDR1 and CDR2 are KGHSH and LQKENI. This CDR3 is 13 amino acids long. Deletions cut 1 base from V and 2 bases from J, with 5 bases between. The CDR3, as DNA: TGTGCCAGCTCACCACGCCAGCAAGAGACCCAGTACTTC. It translates to CASSPRQQETQYF.

This clone was seen only a few times. This CDR3 is also generated by other DNA sequences in the sample. Here the CDR3 DNA reads TGTGCCAGCAGCCTATATGGCTACACCTTC. This codes for CASSLYGYTF. This chain joins TRBV2 and TRBJ1-2; no definite D call. Germline-derived CDR1 and CDR2 are SNHLY and FYNNEI. Trimming took off 6 bases at V and 5 bases at J, with 4 bases between the two ends. The CDR3 contains 10 residues. Looking up the rest from reference TRBV2 and TRBJ1-2 gives the full variable domain: EPEVTQTPSHQVTQMGQEVILRCVPISNHLYFYWYRQILGQKVEFLVSFYNNEISEKSEIFDDQFSVERPDGSNFTLKIRSTKLEDSAMYFCASSLYGYTFGSGTRLTVV.

The CDR3 protein is CASSYSPTGQRYIQYF. The CDR3 DNA follows: TGTGCCAGCAGTTACTCGCCCACAGGGCAGAGGTACATTCAGTACTTC. V usage is TRBV6-5 and J usage is TRBJ2-4; D may be TRBD1 (6 bases). Germline V gene sequence: CDR1 MNHEY, CDR2 SVGAGI. V lost 0 bases to trimming and J lost 8 bases, with 17 bases between them. The CDR3 covers 16 residues.

This clone was seen just once. The rearrangement joins TRBV5-1 to TRBJ1-5; 7 bases are shared with TRBD1. CDR1 is SGHRS, CDR2 YFSETQ, per germline. V gave up 3 bases and J gave up 2 bases; unmatched junction bases: 17. The CDR3 is 19 amino acids. This CDR3 reads CASSWSGTEISKGNQPQHF. In DNA form, the CDR3 reads TGCGCCAGCAGCTGGTCCGGGACAGAGATTAGCAAGGGCAATCAGCCCCAGCATTTT. Together with reference TRBV5-1 and TRBJ1-5, the CDR3 gives the full variable domain: KAGVTQTPRYLIKTRGQQVTLSCSPISGHRSVSWYQQTPGQGLQFLFEYFSETQRNKGNFPGRFSGRQFSNSRSEMNVSTLELGDSALYLCASSWSGTEISKGNQPQHFGDGTRLSIL.

V is TRBV23-1 and J is TRBJ2-5; perhaps TRBD1 as D (6 bases). TRBV23-1 counts as an open reading frame of uncertain function. The CDR3 contains 15 residues. Trimming pared 2 bases from V and 0 bases from J, leaving 10 bases between. The CDR3 DNA follows: TGCGCCAGCAGTCAAGAGGACAGACACCAAGAGACCCAGTACTTC. This gives the protein CASSQEDRHQETQYF.

This chain links TRBV6-5 with TRBJ1-1; no clear D. CDR3 length: 14 residues. The germline V and J ends were trimmed by 4 bases and 3 bases, with 12 bases remaining between them. CDR1 is MNHEY and CDR2 is SVGAGI in the germline V gene. The CDR3 coding sequence is TGTGCCAGCAGTTTCTACCGGGAGGACACTGAAGCTTTCTTT. This gives the protein CASSFYREDTEAFF.

This clone was counted a few times. The chain recombines TRBV7-9 with TRBJ1-1; D is uncertain. CDR3 length: 15 amino acids. Trimming removed 3 bases at V and 2 bases at J, with 13 bases between. Germline V lookup: CDR1 SEHNR, CDR2 FQNEAQ (reference sequence). The CDR3, as DNA: TGTGCCAGCAGCTTCCCCGACATACACAACACTGAAGCTTTCTTT. Protein product: CASSFPDIHNTEAFF. The whole variable domain, filled in from reference TRBV7-9 and TRBJ1-1, reads DTGVSQNPRHKITKRGQNVTFRCDPISEHNRLYWYRQTLGQGPEFLTYFQNEAQLEKSRLLSDRFSAERPKGSFSTLEIQRTEQGDSAMYLCASSFPDIHNTEAFFGQGTRLTVV.

This chain uses TRBV7-8 with TRBJ1-2; TRBD1 matches 9 bases. The CDR3 covers 15 residues. From germline, CDR1 is SGHVS and CDR2 FQNEAQ. With 3 bases clipped from V and 4 bases from J, the junction kept 6 bases outside the gene matches. In nucleotides, the CDR3 is TGTGCCAGCAGCTTCGGACAGGGGTCCCTCTATGGCTACACCTTC. This encodes CASSFGQGSLYGYTF.

CDR3 DNA: TGTGCCAGCAGCCTGAGGGCGGACCACAATGAGCAGTTCTTC. Its protein is CASSLRADHNEQFF. The chain combines TRBV7-2 with TRBJ2-1; a weak D match, TRBD2 (5 bases). The CDR3 extends over 14 amino acids. V lost 5 bases to trimming and J lost 5 bases, with 13 bases between them. CDR1 and CDR2 from the germline V gene are SGHTA and FQGNSA.

This clone was counted between two and nine times. The chain recombines TRBV2 with TRBJ2-6; D not certain. Germline V lookup: CDR1 SNHLY, CDR2 FYNNEI. The CDR3 extends over 13 amino acids. V was cut by 8 bases and J by 1 base, with 6 bases left in between. DNA of the CDR3: TGTGCCAGCGGGCCGTCTGGGGCCAACGTCCTGACTTTC. It is translated as CASGPSGANVLTF.

A few counts support this clone. This chain uses TRBV25-1 with TRBJ1-2, with D tentatively TRBD1 (5 bases). Germline V CDR1 and CDR2: MGHDK, SYGVNS. There are 14 residues in the CDR3. The germline V and J ends were trimmed by 5 bases and 5 bases, with 15 bases remaining between them. The CDR3 sequence: CASSRGDSGYGYTF. For the CDR3, the DNA is TGTGCCAGCAGTCGGGGGGATTCTGGGTATGGCTACACCTTC.

The chain carries TRBV10-1 and TRBJ2-7; 7 bases are a match to TRBD2. This CDR3 has 13 amino acids. Germline CDR1 and CDR2: WNHNN and SYGVQD (reference sequence). With 3 bases clipped from V and 2 bases from J, the junction kept 1 base outside the gene matches. The CDR3 is CASSDAGAYEQYF. CDR3 in DNA: TGCGCCAGCAGTGATGCGGGGGCCTACGAGCAGTACTTC.

J is TRBJ2-5 and V is TRBV9; weak D call: TRBD1 (5 bases). The length of the CDR3 is 17 residues. CDR1 and CDR2 (germline): SGDLS, YYNGEE. V shed 4 bases and J shed 1 base, with 20 bases lying between them. The chain's CDR3 is CASSPLKGILPQETQYF. CDR3 in DNA: TGTGCCAGCAGCCCTCTAAAGGGGATTCTACCCCAAGAGACCCAGTACTTC.

The chain employs TRBV5-4 and TRBJ2-5; 14 positions agree with TRBD2. CDR3 length: 15 amino acids. V lost 4 bases and J lost 2; bases outside the gene matches: 1. Germline CDR1 SGHNT, CDR2 YYREEE (reference sequence). The CDR3 loop reads CASSGTSGGQETQYF. The CDR3, as DNA: TGTGCCAGCAGCGGGACTAGCGGGGGACAAGAGACCCAGTACTTC.

On this clone itself: A junction boundary mismatches the germline segment, possibly from a read error. V and J are TRBV4-3 and TRBJ2-7; 10 bases map to TRBD2. The CDR3 has 15 residues. Germline assignment: CDR1 LGHNA and CDR2 YSLEER. CDR3 loop: CASRQGTSAANEQYF. The CDR3 nucleotides are TGCGCCAGCCGCCAGGGGACTAGCGCAGCCAACGAGCAGTACTTC.

This chain links TRBV5-1 with TRBJ2-7; possibly TRBD1 for D (6 bases). V lost 9 bases and J 3 bases, leaving 22 bases between the germline ends. The CDR3 runs to 15 residues. Germline CDR1 SGHRS, CDR2 YFSETQ. The CDR3, as DNA: TGCGCCACCCGCCCGGAGACAGGATCCCACTACGAGCAGTACTTC. Its translation: CATRPETGSHYEQYF.

The chain employs TRBV4-1 and TRBJ2-1; D is possibly TRBD1 (5 bases). Trimming cost V 5 bases and J 7 bases, with 15 bases left between them. This CDR3 is built from 14 residues. Per the germline V gene, CDR1 is MGHRA and CDR2 is YSYEKL. This chain's CDR3 is CASSFGRAVNEQFF. CDR3 DNA sequence: TGCGCCAGCAGCTTCGGCAGGGCAGTGAATGAGCAGTTCTTC.

The rearrangement uses TRBV18 and TRBJ1-2, with 7 bases matching TRBD1. This CDR3 spans 13 amino acids. V dropped 6 bases and J dropped 3; count of bases not matched to a gene: 4. The germline CDR1 and CDR2 sequences are KGHSH and LQKENI. The CDR3 loop reads CASSHDRDYGYTF. The CDR3 nucleotides are TGTGCCAGCTCCCACGACAGGGACTATGGCTACACCTTC.

The CDR3 coding sequence is TGTGCCAGCAGCTTACGATCTCGGGGTTCAGAGACCCAGTACTTC. This sequence encodes CASSLRSRGSETQYF. V gene TRBV5-6 combines with J gene TRBJ2-5; D might be TRBD2 (5 bases). Trimming cost V 2 bases and J 4 bases, with 15 bases left between them. This CDR3 region has 15 residues. The germline CDR1 and CDR2 sequences are SGHDT and YYEEEE.

This clone came up a few times. The gene calls are TRBV19 and TRBJ1-6; D is unclear. This CDR3 contains 14 residues. Germline loops: CDR1 LNHDA, CDR2 SQIVND (reference sequence). The V end lost 3 bases, the J end lost 7 bases, and 10 bases lay between the germline ends. CDR3 region: CASSMEQQNSPLHF. The CDR3 coding sequence is TGTGCCAGTAGTATGGAACAGCAAAATTCACCCCTCCACTTT.

This chain joins TRBV2 and TRBJ1-6; no clear D. The ends were cut back, 6 bases at V and 9 bases at J, with 15 bases in the middle. Germline V gene sequence: CDR1 SNHLY, CDR2 FYNNEI. The CDR3 is 14 amino acids. The CDR3 DNA follows: TGTGCCAGCAGCCAACTAGGGATAGGTTCACCCCTCCACTTT. Translation: CASSQLGIGSPLHF.

This sequence joins TRBV5-1 and TRBJ2-7; D is perhaps TRBD2 (6 bases). This CDR3 is 16 amino acids long. CDR1 is SGHRS and CDR2 is YFSETQ in the germline V gene. Trimming took 0 bases from V and 5 from J, leaving 18 bases between them. The CDR3 region has the DNA TGCGCCAGCAGCTTGGCCGGAGGGCCACAGCCCGACGAGCAGTACTTC. As protein: CASSLAGGPQPDEQYF.

This clone was counted between two and nine times. The rearrangement uses TRBV11-3 and TRBJ1-1; D is uncertain. V lost 5 bases and J 0 bases, leaving 10 bases between the germline ends. The CDR3 is 14 amino acids. Per germline, CDR1 SGHNT and CDR2 YENEEA. The CDR3 nucleotides are TGTGCCAGCAGCCGAAAACAAGTGAACACTGAAGCTTTCTTT. Translated, it gives CASSRKQVNTEAFF.

Only a few counts were recorded for this clone. This chain joins TRBV5-4 and TRBJ1-1; tentatively, D is TRBD1 (5 bases). V lost 7 bases, J lost 6 bases, and 13 bases lay in between. The germline CDR1 and CDR2 sequences are SGHNT and YYREEE (reference sequence). The CDR3 is made up of 12 amino acids. In nucleotides, the CDR3 is TGTGCCAGCTTTAGGGCAGGGTCTGAAGCTTTCTTT. It codes for CASFRAGSEAFF.